This T cell receptor beta chain was obtained from a study of T cells in Graves' hyperthyroidism and ophthalmopathy. Study details: The blood sample was taken at first diagnosis, before treatment began. Study findings and constraints: Most thyroid-expanded clonotypes above 0.001 were also found in blood.

Uncontrolled infection, other autoimmune disease, pregnancy or lactation barred patients from enrollment. Thyroid ultrasound, orbital computed tomography, clinical symptoms, and serum thyroxine and TRAb underpinned diagnoses. V shed 3 bases and J 6 bases; nucleotides not matched to a gene: 8. The CDR3 consists of 14 residues. In germline, CDR1 is SGHRS, CDR2 YFSETQ. On this clonotype: Its antigen is not known.

RNA transcripts gave rise to amplified TCR beta CDR3 regions. The HTBI primer set drove a first-round RT-PCR of the TCR CDR3. TCRdb redid the calling of the multiplex PCR reads with MiXCR, one entry per CDR3 protein. The table has 300,000 to 450,000 distinct CDR3 sequences, less than 20% seen once. The sequencing input was blood. This receptor was taken from a man between 18 and 35 years old with Graves' ophthalmopathy. The chain is built from TRBV5-1 and TRBJ2-7; 8 nucleotides align to TRBD1. The CDR3 coding sequence is TGCGCCAGCAGCTATCCGGGACAGGAGACCGAGCAGTACTTC. It yields the protein CASSYPGQETEQYF.